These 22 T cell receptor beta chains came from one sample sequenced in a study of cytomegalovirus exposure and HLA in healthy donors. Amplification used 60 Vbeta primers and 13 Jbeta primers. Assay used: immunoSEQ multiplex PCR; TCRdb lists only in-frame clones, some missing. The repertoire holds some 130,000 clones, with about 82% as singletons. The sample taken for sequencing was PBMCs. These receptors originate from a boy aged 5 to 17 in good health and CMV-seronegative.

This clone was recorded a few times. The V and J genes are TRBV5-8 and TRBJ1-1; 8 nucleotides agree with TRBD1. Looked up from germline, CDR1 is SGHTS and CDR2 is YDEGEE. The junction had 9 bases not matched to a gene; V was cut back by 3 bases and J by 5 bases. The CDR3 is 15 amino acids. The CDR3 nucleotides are TGTGCCAGCAGCTCCCAGGACAGGGAGACGACTGAAGCTTTCTTT. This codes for CASSSQDRETTEAFF. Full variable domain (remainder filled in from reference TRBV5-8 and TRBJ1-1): EAGVTQSPTHLIKTRGQQATLRCSPISGHTSVYWYQQALGLGLQFLLWYDEGEERNRGNFPPRFSGRQFPNYSSELNVNALELEDSALYLCASSSQDRETTEAFFGQGTRLTVV.

As DNA, the CDR3 is TGTGCCAGCACCTCAGTCCCGCACTACGAGCAGTACTTC. This encodes CASTSVPHYEQYF. The genes are TRBV6-1 and TRBJ2-7; D gene ambiguous. The CDR3 totals 13 residues. The V end was cut by 7 bases, the J end by 3 bases, with 13 bases between. Per the germline V gene, CDR1 is MNHNS and CDR2 is SASEGT.

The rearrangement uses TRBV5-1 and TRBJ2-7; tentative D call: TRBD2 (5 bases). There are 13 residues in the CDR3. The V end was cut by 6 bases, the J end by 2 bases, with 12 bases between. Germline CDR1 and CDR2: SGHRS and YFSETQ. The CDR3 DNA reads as TGCGCCAGCAACCTGGACGGGACCTACGAGCAGTACTTC. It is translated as CASNLDGTYEQYF.

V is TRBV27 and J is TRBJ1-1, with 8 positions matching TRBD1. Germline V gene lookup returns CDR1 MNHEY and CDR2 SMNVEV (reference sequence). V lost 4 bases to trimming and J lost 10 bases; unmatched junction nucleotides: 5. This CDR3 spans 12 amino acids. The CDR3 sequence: CASSSVGQGAFF. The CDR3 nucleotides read TGTGCCAGCAGTTCGGTTGGACAGGGAGCTTTCTTT.

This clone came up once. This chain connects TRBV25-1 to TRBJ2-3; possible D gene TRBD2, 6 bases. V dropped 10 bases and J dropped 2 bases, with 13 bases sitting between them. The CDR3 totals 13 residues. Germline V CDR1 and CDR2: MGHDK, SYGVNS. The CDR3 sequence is CATAGPSTDTQYF. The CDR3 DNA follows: TGTGCCACCGCGGGACCATCCACAGATACGCAGTATTTT. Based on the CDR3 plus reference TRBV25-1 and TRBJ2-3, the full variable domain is EADIYQTPRYLVIGTGKKITLECSQTMGHDKMYWYQQDPGMELHLIHYSYGVNSTEKGDLSSESTVSRIRTEHFPLTLESARPSHTSQYLCATAGPSTDTQYFGPGTRLTVL.

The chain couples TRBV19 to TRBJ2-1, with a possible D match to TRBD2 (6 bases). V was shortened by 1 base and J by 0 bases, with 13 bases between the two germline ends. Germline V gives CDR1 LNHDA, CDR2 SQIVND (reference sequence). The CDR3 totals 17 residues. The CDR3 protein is CASSIVPPGGSYNEQFF. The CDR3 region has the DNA TGTGCCAGTAGTATAGTTCCTCCCGGGGGCTCCTACAATGAGCAGTTCTTC.

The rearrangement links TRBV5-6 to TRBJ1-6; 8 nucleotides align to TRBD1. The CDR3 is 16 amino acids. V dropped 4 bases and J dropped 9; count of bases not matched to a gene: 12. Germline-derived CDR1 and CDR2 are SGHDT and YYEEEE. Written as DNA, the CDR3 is TGTGCCAGCAGCCCTCGGGACAGGATAGTTGGTTCACCCCTCCACTTT. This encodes CASSPRDRIVGSPLHF.

The DNA of the CDR3 is TGTGCCAGCAGCTTAGGGGCTAGCGGGAAGGGCAAAAACATTCAGTACTTC. Residues: CASSLGASGKGKNIQYF. The rearrangement joins TRBV7-9 to TRBJ2-4; TRBD2 matches at 9 bases. Germline CDR1 SEHNR, CDR2 FQNEAQ (reference sequence). CDR3 size: 17 residues. V shed 1 base and J 3 bases; nucleotides not matched to a gene: 7.

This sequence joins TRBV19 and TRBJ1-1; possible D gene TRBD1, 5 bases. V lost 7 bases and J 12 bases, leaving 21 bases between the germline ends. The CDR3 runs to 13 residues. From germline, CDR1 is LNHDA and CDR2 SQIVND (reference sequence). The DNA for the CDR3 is TGTGCCAGTACCGACAACGGGGGGGACGGTACTTTCTTT. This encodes CASTDNGGDGTFF.

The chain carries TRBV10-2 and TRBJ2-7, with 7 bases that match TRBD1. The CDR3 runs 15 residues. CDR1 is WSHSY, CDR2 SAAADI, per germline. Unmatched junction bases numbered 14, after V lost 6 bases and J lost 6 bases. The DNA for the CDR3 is TGCGCCAGCAGGCCGGAACTAGGGGGCCCCTCCGAGCAGTACTTC. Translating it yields CASRPELGGPSEQYF.

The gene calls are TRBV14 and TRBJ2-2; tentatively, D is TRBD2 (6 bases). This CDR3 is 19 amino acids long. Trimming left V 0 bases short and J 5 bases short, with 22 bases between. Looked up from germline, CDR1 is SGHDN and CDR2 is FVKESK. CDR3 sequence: CASSQDITGVRVYTGELFF. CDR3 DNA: TGTGCCAGCAGCCAAGACATAACGGGGGTACGCGTTTATACCGGGGAGCTGTTTTTT.

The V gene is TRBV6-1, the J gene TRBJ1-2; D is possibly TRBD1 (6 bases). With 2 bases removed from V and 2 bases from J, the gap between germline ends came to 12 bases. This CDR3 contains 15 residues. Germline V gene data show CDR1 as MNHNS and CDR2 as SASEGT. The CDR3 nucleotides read TGTGCCAGCAGTGAATTGGGACAATCGAACTATGGCTACACCTTC. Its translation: CASSELGQSNYGYTF.

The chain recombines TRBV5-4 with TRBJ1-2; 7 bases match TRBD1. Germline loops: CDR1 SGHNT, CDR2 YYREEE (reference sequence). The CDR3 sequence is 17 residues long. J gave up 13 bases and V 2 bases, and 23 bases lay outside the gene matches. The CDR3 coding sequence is TGTGCCAGCAGCTTTGGGTGGGACAGTGTGAGCCTGTGTTTCAGCACCTTC. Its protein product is CASSFGWDSVSLCFSTF. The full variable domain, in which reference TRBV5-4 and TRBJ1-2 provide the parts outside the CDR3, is ETGVTQSPTHLIKTRGQQVTLRCSSQSGHNTVSWYQQALGQGPQFIFQYYREEENGRGNFPPRFSGLQFPNYSSELNVNALELDDSALYLCASSFGWDSVSLCFSTFGSGTRLTVV.

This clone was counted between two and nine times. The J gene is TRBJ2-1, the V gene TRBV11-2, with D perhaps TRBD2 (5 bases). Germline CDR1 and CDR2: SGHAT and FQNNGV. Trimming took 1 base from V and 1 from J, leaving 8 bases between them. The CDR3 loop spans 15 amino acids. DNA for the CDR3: TGTGCCAGCAGCTTAGGGGGAGTTTCCTACAATGAGCAGTTCTTC. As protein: CASSLGGVSYNEQFF.

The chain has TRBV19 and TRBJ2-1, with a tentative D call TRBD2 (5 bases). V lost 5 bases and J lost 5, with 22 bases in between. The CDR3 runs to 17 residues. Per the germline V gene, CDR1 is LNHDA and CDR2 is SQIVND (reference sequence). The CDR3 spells CASSLRVEGRRHNEQFF. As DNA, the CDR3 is TGTGCCAGTAGTTTAAGGGTCGAAGGAAGGAGGCACAATGAGCAGTTCTTC. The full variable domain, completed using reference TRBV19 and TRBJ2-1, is DGGITQSPKYLFRKEGQNVTLSCEQNLNHDAMYWYRQDPGQGLRLIYYSQIVNDFQKGDIAEGYSVSREKKESFPLTVTSAQKNPTAFYLCASSLRVEGRRHNEQFFGPGTRLTVL.

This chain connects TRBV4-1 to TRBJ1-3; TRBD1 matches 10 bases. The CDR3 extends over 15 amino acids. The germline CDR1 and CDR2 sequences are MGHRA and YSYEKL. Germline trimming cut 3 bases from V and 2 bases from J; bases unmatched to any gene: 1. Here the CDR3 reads CASSHDRGPGNTIYF. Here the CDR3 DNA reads TGCGCCAGCAGCCACGACAGGGGGCCTGGAAACACCATATATTTT.

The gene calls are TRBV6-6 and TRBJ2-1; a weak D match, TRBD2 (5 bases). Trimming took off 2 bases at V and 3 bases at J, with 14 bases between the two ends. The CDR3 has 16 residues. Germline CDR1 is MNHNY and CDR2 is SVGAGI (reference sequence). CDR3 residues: CASSYPEADFYNEQFF. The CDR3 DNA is TGTGCCAGCAGTTACCCGGAAGCGGACTTCTACAATGAGCAGTTCTTC.

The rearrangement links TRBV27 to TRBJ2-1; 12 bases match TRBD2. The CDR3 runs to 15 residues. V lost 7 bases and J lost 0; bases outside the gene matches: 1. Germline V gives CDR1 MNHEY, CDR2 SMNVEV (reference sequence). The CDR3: CASTLAGGSYNEQFF. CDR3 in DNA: TGTGCCAGCACACTAGCGGGAGGCTCCTACAATGAGCAGTTCTTC.

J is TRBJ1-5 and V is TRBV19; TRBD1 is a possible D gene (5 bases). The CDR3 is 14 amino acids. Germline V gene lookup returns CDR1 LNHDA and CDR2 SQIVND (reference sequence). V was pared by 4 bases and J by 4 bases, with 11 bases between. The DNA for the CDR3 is TGTGCCAGTAGTAACGGGGGAGTTAATCAGCCCCAGCATTTT. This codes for CASSNGGVNQPQHF.

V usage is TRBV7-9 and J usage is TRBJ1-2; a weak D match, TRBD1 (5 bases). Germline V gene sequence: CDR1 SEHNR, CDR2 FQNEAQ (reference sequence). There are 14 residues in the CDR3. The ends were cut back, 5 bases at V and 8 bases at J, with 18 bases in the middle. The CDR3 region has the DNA TGTGCCAGCAGCCACCTGTCGGGGGTATCGGGCTACACCTTC. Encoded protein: CASSHLSGVSGYTF. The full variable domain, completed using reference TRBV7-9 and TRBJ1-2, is DTGVSQNPRHKITKRGQNVTFRCDPISEHNRLYWYRQTLGQGPEFLTYFQNEAQLEKSRLLSDRFSAERPKGSFSTLEIQRTEQGDSAMYLCASSHLSGVSGYTFGSGTRLTVV.

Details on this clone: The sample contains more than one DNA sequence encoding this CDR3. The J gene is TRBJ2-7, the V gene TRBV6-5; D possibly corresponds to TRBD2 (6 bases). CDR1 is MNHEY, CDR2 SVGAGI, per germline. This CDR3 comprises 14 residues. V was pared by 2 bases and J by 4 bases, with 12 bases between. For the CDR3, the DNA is TGTGCCAGCAGTTACGGGACTGGCGGTTACGAGCAGTACTTC. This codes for CASSYGTGGYEQYF.

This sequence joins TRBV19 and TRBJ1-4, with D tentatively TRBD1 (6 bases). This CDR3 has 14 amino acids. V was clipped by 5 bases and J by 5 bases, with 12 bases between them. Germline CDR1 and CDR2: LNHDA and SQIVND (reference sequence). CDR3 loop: CASSYDRSNEKLFF. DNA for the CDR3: TGTGCCAGTAGTTATGACAGGTCGAATGAAAAACTGTTTTTT.